The 29 T cell receptor beta chains below all came from one sample that was sequenced in a study of vaccination effects on CD4 cells after COVID-19. These receptors are not linked to any known antigen. Before sequencing took place, the ViraFEST assay used viral peptide pools to expand antigen-specific CD4+ T cells. Culture proceeded for 9 to 11 days, and CD4+ T cells were then isolated. All study participants received two doses of BNT162b2 or mRNA-1273 vaccine. Data came from immunoSEQ multiplex PCR; TCRdb stores just in-frame clones and leaves some out. The sample lists fewer than 25,000 clones, more than 60% occurring once. This specimen consisted of CD4+ T cells from PBMCs cultured with SARS-CoV-2 spike peptides, obtained after COVID-19 vaccination. Source of these receptors: a human donor who received a COVID-19 vaccine.

The chain is built from TRBV10-3 and TRBJ2-5, with TRBD2 matching over 7 bases. CDR1 and CDR2 (germline): ENHRY, SYGVKD. V was clipped by 0 bases and J by 2 bases; unmatched bases: 0. This CDR3 spans 14 amino acids. The CDR3 nucleotides read TGTGCCATCAGTGAGTCGGGGGGGCAAGAGACCCAGTACTTC. Residues: CAISESGGQETQYF.

This chain links TRBV29-1 with TRBJ2-7; a weak D match, TRBD1 (6 bases). Germline CDR1 reads SQVTM; CDR2 reads ANQGSEA. V was trimmed by 5 bases and J by 1 base, leaving 9 bases between them. The CDR3 runs 12 residues. The CDR3 bases are TGCAGCGTTAGGGGGAATTCCTACGAGCAGTACTTC. Translation gives CSVRGNSYEQYF.

This rearrangement joins TRBV19 to TRBJ1-2; TRBD1 matches at 8 bases. Looked up from germline, CDR1 is LNHDA and CDR2 is SQIVND (reference sequence). Unmatched junction bases numbered 5, after V lost 4 bases and J lost 4 bases. The CDR3 consists of 14 residues. The CDR3 spells CASSSKTGVYGYTF. DNA of the CDR3: TGTGCCAGTAGTAGCAAGACAGGGGTCTATGGCTACACCTTC.

The V call is TRBV7-9, the J call TRBJ2-5, with D maybe TRBD1 (5 bases). Germline-derived CDR1 and CDR2 are SEHNR and FQNEAQ (reference sequence). With 3 bases removed from V and 5 bases from J, the gap between germline ends came to 13 bases. The CDR3 is made up of 14 amino acids. The CDR3 protein is CASSFRQTQETQYF. The DNA for the CDR3 is TGTGCCAGCAGCTTTCGACAGACACAGGAGACCCAGTACTTC.

The chain carries TRBV7-2 and TRBJ2-5; 12 bases align to TRBD2. CDR3 size: 18 residues. The V gene's germline CDR1 is SGHTA and CDR2 FQGNSA. V was pared by 0 bases and J by 4 bases, with 9 bases of the junction left unmatched. CDR3 DNA sequence: TGTGCCAGCAGCTTAGCGCTAAAGGCTAGCGGGAGGGGAGAGACCCAGTACTTC. It translates to CASSLALKASGRGETQYF.

The gene calls are TRBV27 and TRBJ1-2; 7 bases are shared with TRBD1. V shed 5 bases and J 6 bases; nucleotides not matched to a gene: 12. From germline, CDR1 is MNHEY and CDR2 SMNVEV (reference sequence). The CDR3 is 15 amino acids. The CDR3: CASSPHLDREHGYTF. The CDR3 bases are TGTGCCAGCAGTCCCCACCTCGACAGGGAGCATGGCTACACCTTC.

The rearrangement uses TRBV7-8 and TRBJ2-5; D is ambiguous. Germline lookup yields CDR1 SGHVS and CDR2 FQNEAQ. The CDR3 runs 14 residues. V gave up 2 bases and J gave up 5 bases, with 12 bases separating them. CDR3 sequence: CASSLSTVWETQYF. CDR3 bases: TGTGCCAGCAGCTTATCGACGGTCTGGGAGACCCAGTACTTC.

The V call is TRBV15, the J call TRBJ2-2, with no clear D. V was shortened by 0 bases and J by 7 bases, with 6 bases between the two germline ends. Germline loops: CDR1 LNHNV, CDR2 YYDKDF (reference sequence). The length of the CDR3 is 13 residues. CDR3 nucleotide sequence: TGTGCCACCAGCAGAGACGGATACGGGGAGCTGTTTTTT. As protein: CATSRDGYGELFF.

The rearrangement uses TRBV2 and TRBJ2-3; possibly TRBD1 for D (6 bases). The CDR3 has 15 amino acids. Germline V gene data show CDR1 as SNHLY and CDR2 as FYNNEI. With 8 bases removed from V and 7 bases from J, the gap between germline ends came to 22 bases. CDR3: CASGGAGPAANTQYF. CDR3 nucleotides: TGTGCCAGCGGGGGCGCCGGGCCGGCCGCTAATACGCAGTATTTT. Together with reference TRBV2 and TRBJ2-3, the CDR3 gives the full variable domain: EPEVTQTPSHQVTQMGQEVILRCVPISNHLYFYWYRQILGQKVEFLVSFYNNEISEKSEIFDDQFSVERPDGSNFTLKIRSTKLEDSAMYFCASGGAGPAANTQYFGPGTRLTVL.

This chain's CDR3 is CASSLEGGGYNTEAFF. DNA of the CDR3: TGCGCCAGCAGCTTGGAAGGTGGGGGGTACAACACTGAAGCTTTCTTT. The chain joins TRBV5-1 to TRBJ1-1; D possibly corresponds to TRBD1 (5 bases). Germline-derived CDR1 and CDR2 are SGHRS and YFSETQ. The ends were cut back, 0 bases at V and 2 bases at J, with 14 bases in the middle. The CDR3 has 16 residues.

The V gene is TRBV6-4, the J gene TRBJ2-7; TRBD2 matches at 7 bases. The CDR3 extends over 15 amino acids. Germline CDR1 reads MRHNA; CDR2 reads SNTAGT. The V gene end was trimmed by 3 bases and the J gene end by 2 bases; junction bases not matched to a gene: 7. CDR3: CASSETPGGTYEQYF. The CDR3 DNA follows: TGTGCCAGCAGTGAGACCCCCGGGGGGACCTACGAGCAGTACTTC.

The chain uses TRBV7-8 and TRBJ2-1, with D uncertain. The CDR3 length is 14 residues. Germline V gives CDR1 SGHVS, CDR2 FQNEAQ. Deletions cut 0 bases from V and 9 bases from J, with 12 bases between. In nucleotides, the CDR3 is TGTGCCAGCAGCTTAGCGGGATCGTATGTTGAGCAGTTCTTC. It is translated as CASSLAGSYVEQFF.

The V call is TRBV2, the J call TRBJ1-5, with TRBD1 as a possible D gene (5 bases). Per the germline V gene, CDR1 is SNHLY and CDR2 is FYNNEI. This CDR3 contains 14 residues. Trimming left V 4 bases short and J 2 bases short, with 9 bases between. CDR3 amino acids: CASSAGTGNQPQHF. The CDR3 bases are TGTGCCAGCAGTGCCGGGACGGGCAATCAGCCCCAGCATTTT. Filled out from reference TRBV2 and TRBJ1-5, the complete variable domain reads EPEVTQTPSHQVTQMGQEVILRCVPISNHLYFYWYRQILGQKVEFLVSFYNNEISEKSEIFDDQFSVERPDGSNFTLKIRSTKLEDSAMYFCASSAGTGNQPQHFGDGTRLSIL.

The chain employs TRBV29-1 and TRBJ1-2; tentative D call: TRBD1 (6 bases). The germline gives CDR1 SQVTM, CDR2 ANQGSEA. The ends were cut back, 5 bases at V and 3 bases at J, with 10 bases in the middle. The CDR3 extends over 12 amino acids. In DNA, the CDR3 is TGCAGCGTTTCCCGGACAGACTATGGCTACACCTTC. Translated: CSVSRTDYGYTF.

The table lists this clone with a count of one. The genes are TRBV5-4 and TRBJ2-2; the D call may be TRBD1 or TRBD2 (6 bases each). The CDR3 runs to 16 residues. V was cut by 0 bases and J by 5 bases, with 14 bases left in between. In germline, CDR1 is SGHNT, CDR2 YYREEE (reference sequence). CDR3 sequence reads: CASSLGSRGRTGELFF. The CDR3 nucleotides are TGTGCCAGCAGCTTGGGGAGTCGGGGGCGAACCGGGGAGCTGTTTTTT. Variable domain in full (rest from reference TRBV5-4 and TRBJ2-2): ETGVTQSPTHLIKTRGQQVTLRCSSQSGHNTVSWYQQALGQGPQFIFQYYREEENGRGNFPPRFSGLQFPNYSSELNVNALELDDSALYLCASSLGSRGRTGELFFGEGSRLTVL.

The chain joins TRBV28 to TRBJ1-2; maybe TRBD1 (5 bases). Between the trimmed V and J ends, which lost 5 bases and 4 bases, there was a span of 17 bases. The CDR3 runs 15 residues. Per the germline V gene, CDR1 is MDHEN and CDR2 is SYDVKM. The CDR3 region has the DNA TGTGCCAGCAGTGCCCGTCGACAGAGAACCTATGGCTACACCTTC. As protein: CASSARRQRTYGYTF.

This clone has more than one count but fewer than ten. The J gene is TRBJ2-1, the V gene TRBV5-1; TRBD1 matches at 11 bases. Looked up from germline, CDR1 is SGHRS and CDR2 is YFSETQ. The trim removed 4 bases at V and 6 bases at J, leaving 3 bases unmatched. CDR3 length: 14 amino acids. CDR3 residues: CASSPGTGGNEQFF. The CDR3 bases are TGCGCCAGCAGCCCGGGGACAGGGGGCAATGAGCAGTTCTTC.

The genes are TRBV29-1 and TRBJ1-1, with D perhaps matching TRBD1 (6 bases). Trimming shortened V by 6 bases and J by 6 bases, and 17 bases separated the two germline ends. CDR3 length equals 13 residues. The V gene's germline CDR1 is SQVTM and CDR2 ANQGSEA. The CDR3 DNA sequence: TGCAGCGTCCAGGGGTCCATCCACGCTGAAGCTTTCTTT. It specifies CSVQGSIHAEAFF.

The genes are TRBV5-4 and TRBJ1-4; 7 bases fit TRBD1. This CDR3 is built from 14 residues. J was trimmed by 5 bases and V by 1 base; bases with no gene match: 2. Germline loops: CDR1 SGHNT, CDR2 YYREEE (reference sequence). Here the CDR3 DNA reads TGTGCCAGCAGCTTGAGAGGGGGCAATGAAAAACTGTTTTTT. This sequence encodes CASSLRGGNEKLFF. The full variable domain, completed using reference TRBV5-4 and TRBJ1-4, is ETGVTQSPTHLIKTRGQQVTLRCSSQSGHNTVSWYQQALGQGPQFIFQYYREEENGRGNFPPRFSGLQFPNYSSELNVNALELDDSALYLCASSLRGGNEKLFFGSGTQLSVL.

This chain connects TRBV9 to TRBJ2-3; no firm D call. The V end lost 0 bases, the J end lost 9 bases, and 11 bases lay between the germline ends. The CDR3 runs to 13 residues. CDR1 and CDR2 from the germline V gene are SGDLS and YYNGEE. The CDR3 DNA reads as TGTGCCAGCAGCGTAGCTGGGTTCGTAACGCAGTATTTT. Translated: CASSVAGFVTQYF.

The V call is TRBV6-4, the J call TRBJ2-7; possible D gene TRBD1, 5 bases. Germline values: CDR1 MRHNA, CDR2 SNTAGT. The CDR3 has 15 residues. The ends were cut back, 3 bases at V and 0 bases at J, with 12 bases in the middle. DNA for the CDR3: TGTGCCAGCAGTGAGGGGCTAGATGACTCCTACGAGCAGTACTTC. Its translation is CASSEGLDDSYEQYF.

The chain combines TRBV4-1 with TRBJ1-3; 7 positions agree with TRBD1. The V gene's germline CDR1 is MGHRA and CDR2 YSYEKL. This CDR3 contains 17 residues. J was trimmed by 0 bases and V by 4 bases; bases with no gene match: 9. The CDR3 nucleotides are TGCGCCAGCAGCCGGTACCCGGGACAGAACTCTGGAAACACCATATATTTT. Its translation: CASSRYPGQNSGNTIYF.

The chain joins TRBV1 to TRBJ2-1. TRBV1 is shown as a pseudogene. CDR3 length: 16 residues. The CDR3 DNA reads TGCACCAGCAGCCAAGAGAGTGAGTTGGGGGTCAATGAGCAGTTCTTC. Translated, it gives CTSSQESELGVNEQFF.

The chain employs TRBV28 and TRBJ2-7; TRBD2 is a possible D gene (5 bases). V gave up 2 bases and J gave up 9 bases, with 11 bases separating them. The CDR3 spans 12 residues. Germline-derived CDR1 and CDR2 are MDHEN and SYDVKM. The CDR3 loop is CASSLSGPGQYF. The CDR3 region has the DNA TGTGCCAGCAGTTTAAGCGGCCCTGGGCAGTACTTC.

This clone was counted once. J is TRBJ2-6 and V is TRBV7-6; D is perhaps TRBD2 (7 bases). The ends were cut back, 7 bases at V and 0 bases at J, with 19 bases in the middle. The germline V gene has CDR1 SGHVS and CDR2 FNYEAQ. The CDR3 runs to 18 residues. The CDR3 nucleotides read TGTGCCAGCACCCGCGGGGGCGGTGGGACCTCTGGGGCCAACGTCCTGACTTTC. This translates into CASTRGGGGTSGANVLTF.

The chain employs TRBV19 and TRBJ2-1; 10 nucleotides align to TRBD1. Per germline, CDR1 LNHDA and CDR2 SQIVND (reference sequence). This CDR3 has 15 amino acids. Trimming at V came to 3 bases and at J to 4 bases, leaving 3 bases not matched to a gene. CDR3 coding DNA: TGTGCCAGTAGTATTCGGACAGGGGGGTACAATGAGCAGTTCTTC. It encodes CASSIRTGGYNEQFF.

CDR3 nucleotide sequence: TGTGCCAGCTCACCACGGACAGGGGACACTGAAGCTTTCTTT. Translating it yields CASSPRTGDTEAFF. V is TRBV18 and J is TRBJ1-1; 9 bases are a match to TRBD1. The J segment lost 3 bases and the V segment lost 1 base, leaving 0 bases of the junction unmatched. The CDR3 is made up of 14 amino acids. Looked up from germline, CDR1 is KGHSH and CDR2 is LQKENI.

The chain employs TRBV4-2 and TRBJ2-1, with D possibly matching TRBD2 (5 bases). The CDR3 is 14 amino acids. From germline, CDR1 is LGHNA and CDR2 YNFKEQ. V lost 1 base, J lost 10 bases, and 14 bases lay in between. CDR3 DNA sequence: TGTGCCAGCAGCCAAGTGCTAGCCCGGATAGAGCAGTTCTTC. Amino acid sequence: CASSQVLARIEQFF.

This chain uses TRBV4-1 with TRBJ2-3, with D hard to call. CDR3 length: 14 amino acids. Between the trimmed V and J ends, which lost 3 bases and 4 bases, there was a span of 11 bases. The V gene's germline CDR1 is MGHRA and CDR2 YSYEKL. CDR3 sequence: CASSHPGAADTQYF. CDR3 bases: TGCGCCAGCAGCCACCCGGGTGCGGCAGATACGCAGTATTTT.